The 6 T cell receptor beta chains below all came from one sample that was sequenced in a study of T cell repertoires in cytomegalovirus infection. For these TCRs, the target antigens are not known. TCRdb re-analysed the reads in MiXCR, keeping a single row per CDR3 protein. The sample has 110,000 or so distinct CDR3 sequences; under 35% are singletons. Here the sequenced sample was CD8+ T cells from cultured PBMCs, taken from culture after CMV antigen stimulation. All receptors come from a human donor in good health (CMV status not recorded). Some clones in this sample may be carry-over from other donors' samples.

This clonotype was seen more than once but under ten times. V is TRBV7-8 and J is TRBJ2-7; tentatively, D is TRBD1 or TRBD2 (6 bases each). The CDR3 spans 16 residues. Germline loops: CDR1 SGHVS, CDR2 FQNEAQ. V lost 1 base, J lost 4 bases, and 17 bases lay in between. CDR3 in DNA: TGTGCCAGCAGCTTAGGAGGTCTACAGGGACTGTACGAGCAGTACTTC. Translating it yields CASSLGGLQGLYEQYF.

This chain joins TRBV6-6 and TRBJ1-1; 8 positions match TRBD1. CDR1 and CDR2 (germline): MNHNY, SVGAGI (reference sequence). The CDR3 runs to 14 residues. V shed 5 bases and J 6 bases; nucleotides not matched to a gene: 8. CDR3: CASSEFEQGAEAFF. The CDR3 nucleotides read TGTGCCAGCAGTGAGTTTGAACAGGGGGCTGAAGCTTTCTTT.

The rearrangement links TRBV29-1 to TRBJ2-1; the match to TRBD2 covers 9 bases. V lost 5 bases to trimming and J lost 4 bases; unmatched junction nucleotides: 3. Germline CDR1 SQVTM, CDR2 ANQGSEA. The CDR3 covers 13 residues. CDR3: CSVPTSGYNEQFF. Here the CDR3 DNA reads TGCAGCGTTCCGACTAGCGGTTACAATGAGCAGTTCTTC.

This rearrangement joins TRBV2 to TRBJ2-1; D possibly uses TRBD1 or TRBD2 (6 bases each). Trimming cost V 8 bases and J 3 bases, with 17 bases left between them. The germline V gene has CDR1 SNHLY and CDR2 FYNNEI. The CDR3 contains 15 residues. CDR3 residues: CASLSGAGIYNEQFF. The CDR3 DNA is TGTGCCAGCTTGTCGGGGGCCGGAATCTACAATGAGCAGTTCTTC.

The chain links TRBV5-1 to TRBJ1-6, with 9 bases identical to TRBD1. V dropped 4 bases and J dropped 8; count of bases not matched to a gene: 10. CDR1 SGHRS and CDR2 YFSETQ come from the germline V gene. The CDR3 contains 16 residues. The CDR3 sequence: CASSGGQGSAYSPLHF. The CDR3, as DNA: TGCGCCAGCAGCGGGGGACAGGGATCGGCTTATTCACCCCTCCACTTT.

This clonotype was picked up one time. The chain carries TRBV7-9 and TRBJ2-5; D gene ambiguous. From germline, CDR1 is SEHNR and CDR2 FQNEAQ (reference sequence). The CDR3 is 16 amino acids. Trimming removed 5 bases from V and 4 bases from J, with 20 bases in between. The CDR3 spells CASSPPDGPSRETQYF. CDR3 nucleotide sequence: TGTGCCAGCAGCCCCCCCGACGGTCCCTCGCGAGAGACCCAGTACTTC.